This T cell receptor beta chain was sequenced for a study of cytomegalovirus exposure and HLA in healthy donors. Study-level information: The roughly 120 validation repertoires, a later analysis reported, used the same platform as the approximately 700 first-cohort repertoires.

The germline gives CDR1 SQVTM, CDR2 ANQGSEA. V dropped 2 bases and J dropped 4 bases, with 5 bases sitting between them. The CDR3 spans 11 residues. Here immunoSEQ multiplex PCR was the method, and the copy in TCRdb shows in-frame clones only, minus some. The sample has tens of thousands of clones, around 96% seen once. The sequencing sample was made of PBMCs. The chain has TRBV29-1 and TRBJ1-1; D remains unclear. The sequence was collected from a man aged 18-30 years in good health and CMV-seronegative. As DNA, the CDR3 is TGCAGCGTTGAAACCGGCACTGAAGCTTTCTTT. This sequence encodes CSVETGTEAFF.